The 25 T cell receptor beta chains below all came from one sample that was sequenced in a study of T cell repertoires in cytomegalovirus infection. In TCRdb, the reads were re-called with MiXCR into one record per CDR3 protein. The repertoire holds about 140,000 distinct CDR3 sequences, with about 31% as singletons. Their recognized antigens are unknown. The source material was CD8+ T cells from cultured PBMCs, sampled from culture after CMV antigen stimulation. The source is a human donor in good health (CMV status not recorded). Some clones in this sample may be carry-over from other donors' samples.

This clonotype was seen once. CDR3 nucleotides: TGCAGCGTGAGGGGACAGGCCCCTGAAGCTTTCTTT. Its protein is CSVRGQAPEAFF. This sequence joins TRBV29-1 and TRBJ1-1; 8 bases line up with TRBD1. The CDR3 covers 12 residues. V lost 6 bases and J lost 6; bases outside the gene matches: 6. CDR1 and CDR2 (germline): SQVTM, ANQGSEA.

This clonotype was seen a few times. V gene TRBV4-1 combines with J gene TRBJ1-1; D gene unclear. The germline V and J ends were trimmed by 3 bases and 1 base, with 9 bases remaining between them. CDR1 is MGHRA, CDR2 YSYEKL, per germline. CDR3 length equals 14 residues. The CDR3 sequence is CASSQDGRNTEAFF. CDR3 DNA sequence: TGCGCCAGCAGCCAGGATGGACGGAACACTGAAGCTTTCTTT.

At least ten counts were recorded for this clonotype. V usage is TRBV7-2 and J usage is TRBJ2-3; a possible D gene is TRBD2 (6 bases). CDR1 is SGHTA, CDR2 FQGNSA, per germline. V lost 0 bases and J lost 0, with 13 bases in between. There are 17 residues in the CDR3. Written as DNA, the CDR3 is TGTGCCAGCAGCTTAGCTCCTAGCGCTTCTAGCACAGATACGCAGTATTTT. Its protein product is CASSLAPSASSTDTQYF.

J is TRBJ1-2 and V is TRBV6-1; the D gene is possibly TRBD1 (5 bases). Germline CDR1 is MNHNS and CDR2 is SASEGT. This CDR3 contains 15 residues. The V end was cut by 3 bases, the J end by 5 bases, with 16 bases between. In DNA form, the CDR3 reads TGTGCCAGCAGTGACAGGGACCTAGGGGCTTATGGCTACACCTTC. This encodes CASSDRDLGAYGYTF.

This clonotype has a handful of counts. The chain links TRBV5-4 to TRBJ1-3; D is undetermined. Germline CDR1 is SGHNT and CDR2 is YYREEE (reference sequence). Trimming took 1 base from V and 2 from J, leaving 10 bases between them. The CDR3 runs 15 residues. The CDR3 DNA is TGTGCCAGCAGCTTGCATGCTGGGACTGGAAACACCATATATTTT. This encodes CASSLHAGTGNTIYF.

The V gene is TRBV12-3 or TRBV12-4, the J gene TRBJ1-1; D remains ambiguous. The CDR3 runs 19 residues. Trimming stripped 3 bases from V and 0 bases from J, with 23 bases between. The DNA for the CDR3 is TGTGCCAGCAGTTTCGGCTGGCGTGAGAGGGAAAACATGAACACTGAAGCTTTCTTT. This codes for CASSFGWRERENMNTEAFF.

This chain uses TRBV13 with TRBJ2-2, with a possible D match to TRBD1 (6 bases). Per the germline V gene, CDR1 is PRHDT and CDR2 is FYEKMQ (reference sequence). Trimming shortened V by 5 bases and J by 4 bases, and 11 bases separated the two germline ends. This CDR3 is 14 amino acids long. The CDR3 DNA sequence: TGTGCCAGCAGCCTCACAGGGATCACCGGGGAGCTGTTTTTT. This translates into CASSLTGITGELFF.

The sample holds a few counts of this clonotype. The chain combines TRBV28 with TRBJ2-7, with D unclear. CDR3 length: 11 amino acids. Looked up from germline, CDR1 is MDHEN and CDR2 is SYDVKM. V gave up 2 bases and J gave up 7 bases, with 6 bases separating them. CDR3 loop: CASSLAREQYF. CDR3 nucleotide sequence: TGTGCCAGCAGTTTAGCGAGGGAGCAGTACTTC.

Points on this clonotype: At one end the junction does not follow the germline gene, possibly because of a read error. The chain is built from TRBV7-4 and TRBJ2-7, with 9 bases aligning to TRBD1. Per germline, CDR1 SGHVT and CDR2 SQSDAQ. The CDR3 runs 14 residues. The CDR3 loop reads CVSSSGTGIYEQYF. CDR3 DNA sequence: TGTGTCAGCAGCTCCGGGACAGGGATTTACGAGCAGTACTTC.

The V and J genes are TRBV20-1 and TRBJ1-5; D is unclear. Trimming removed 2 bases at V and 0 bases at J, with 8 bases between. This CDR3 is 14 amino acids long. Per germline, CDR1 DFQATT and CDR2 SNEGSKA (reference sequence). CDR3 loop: CSARSVYSNQPQHF. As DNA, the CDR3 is TGCAGTGCTAGATCAGTCTATAGCAATCAGCCCCAGCATTTT.

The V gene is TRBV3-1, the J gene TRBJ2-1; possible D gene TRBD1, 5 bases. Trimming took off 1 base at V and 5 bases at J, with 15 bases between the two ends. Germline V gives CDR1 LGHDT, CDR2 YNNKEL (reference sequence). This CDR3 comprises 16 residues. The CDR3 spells CASSQALTGDDNEQFF. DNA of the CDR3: TGTGCCAGCAGCCAAGCTCTTACAGGAGATGACAATGAGCAGTTCTTC.

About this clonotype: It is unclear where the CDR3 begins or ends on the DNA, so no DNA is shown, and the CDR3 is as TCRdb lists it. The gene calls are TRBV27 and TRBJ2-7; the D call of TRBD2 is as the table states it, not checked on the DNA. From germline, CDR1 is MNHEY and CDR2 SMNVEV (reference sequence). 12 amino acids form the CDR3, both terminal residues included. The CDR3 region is CASSFAGGNRYF.

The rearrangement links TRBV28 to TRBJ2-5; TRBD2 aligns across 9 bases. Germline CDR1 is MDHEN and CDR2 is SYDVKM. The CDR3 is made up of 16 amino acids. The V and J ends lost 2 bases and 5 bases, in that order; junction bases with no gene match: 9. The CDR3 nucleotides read TGTGCCAGCAGTTTAAAGCGGGGGGCCGATCGGGAGACCCAGTACTTC. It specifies CASSLKRGADRETQYF.

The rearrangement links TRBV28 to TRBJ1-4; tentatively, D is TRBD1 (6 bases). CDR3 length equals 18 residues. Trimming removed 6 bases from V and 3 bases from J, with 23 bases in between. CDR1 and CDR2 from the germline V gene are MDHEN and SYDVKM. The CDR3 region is CASRPTGRRELANEKLFF. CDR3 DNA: TGTGCCAGCAGACCTACAGGGCGTCGCGAGCTTGCTAATGAAAAACTGTTTTTT.

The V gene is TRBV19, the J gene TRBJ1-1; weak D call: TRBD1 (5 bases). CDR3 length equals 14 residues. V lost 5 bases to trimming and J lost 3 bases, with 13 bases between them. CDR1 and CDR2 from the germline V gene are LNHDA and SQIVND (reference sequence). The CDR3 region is CASSPGTDYTEAFF. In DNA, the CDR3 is TGTGCCAGTAGTCCTGGGACCGATTACACTGAAGCTTTCTTT.

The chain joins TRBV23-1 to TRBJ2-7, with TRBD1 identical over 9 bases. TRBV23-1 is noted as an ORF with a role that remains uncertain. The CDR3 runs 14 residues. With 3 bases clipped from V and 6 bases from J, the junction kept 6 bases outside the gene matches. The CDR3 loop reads CASSHGQGICEQYF. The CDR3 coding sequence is TGCGCCAGCAGTCACGGACAGGGGATATGCGAGCAGTACTTC.

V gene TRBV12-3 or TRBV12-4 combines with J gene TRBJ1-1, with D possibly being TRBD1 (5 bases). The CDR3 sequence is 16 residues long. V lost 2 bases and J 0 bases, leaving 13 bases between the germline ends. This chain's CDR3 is CASSLIWEGVNTEAFF. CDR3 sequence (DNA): TGTGCCAGCAGTTTAATTTGGGAAGGGGTGAACACTGAAGCTTTCTTT.

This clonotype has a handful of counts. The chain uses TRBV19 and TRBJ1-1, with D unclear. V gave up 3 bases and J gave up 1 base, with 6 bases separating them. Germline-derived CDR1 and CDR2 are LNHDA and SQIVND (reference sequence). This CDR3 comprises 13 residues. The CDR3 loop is CASSMTQNTEAFF. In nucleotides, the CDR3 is TGTGCCAGTAGTATGACGCAGAACACTGAAGCTTTCTTT.

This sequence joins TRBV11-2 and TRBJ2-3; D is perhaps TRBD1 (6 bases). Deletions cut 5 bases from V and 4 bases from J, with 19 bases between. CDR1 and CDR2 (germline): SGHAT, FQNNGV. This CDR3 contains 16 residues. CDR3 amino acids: CASSKEQGLMADTQYF. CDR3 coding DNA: TGTGCCAGCAGCAAAGAACAGGGCTTGATGGCAGATACGCAGTATTTT.

CDR3 coding DNA: TGTGCCAGCCAACGGGACACCTCCTACAATGAGCAGTTCTTC. Translation gives CASQRDTSYNEQFF. The chain has TRBV9 and TRBJ2-1; D is perhaps TRBD1 (6 bases). The CDR3 sequence is 14 residues long. V was clipped by 7 bases and J by 0 bases, with 11 bases between them. The germline V gene encodes CDR1 SGDLS and CDR2 YYNGEE.

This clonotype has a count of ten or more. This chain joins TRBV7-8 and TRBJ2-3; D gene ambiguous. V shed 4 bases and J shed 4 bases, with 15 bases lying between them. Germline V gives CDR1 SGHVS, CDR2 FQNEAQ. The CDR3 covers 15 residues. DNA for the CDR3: TGTGCCAGCAGCTCCCTCAATGGGTTCGCAGATACGCAGTATTTT. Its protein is CASSSLNGFADTQYF. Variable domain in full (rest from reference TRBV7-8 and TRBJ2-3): GAGVSQSPRYKVAKRGQDVALRCDPISGHVSLFWYQQALGQGPEFLTYFQNEAQLDKSGLPSDRFFAERPEGSVSTLKIQRTQQEDSAVYLCASSSLNGFADTQYFGPGTRLTVL.

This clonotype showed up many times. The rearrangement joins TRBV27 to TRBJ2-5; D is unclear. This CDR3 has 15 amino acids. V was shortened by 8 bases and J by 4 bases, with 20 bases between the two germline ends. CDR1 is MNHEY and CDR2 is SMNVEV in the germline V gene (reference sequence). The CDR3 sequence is CASRPRLGFSETQYF. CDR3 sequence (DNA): TGTGCCAGCCGCCCTCGACTGGGTTTCTCAGAGACCCAGTACTTC.

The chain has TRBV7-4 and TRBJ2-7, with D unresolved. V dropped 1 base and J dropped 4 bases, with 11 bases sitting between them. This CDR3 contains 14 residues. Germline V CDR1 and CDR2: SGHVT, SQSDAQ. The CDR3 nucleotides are TGTGCCAGCAGCTTAGAGGCCAGGCAGTACGAGCAGTACTTC. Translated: CASSLEARQYEQYF.

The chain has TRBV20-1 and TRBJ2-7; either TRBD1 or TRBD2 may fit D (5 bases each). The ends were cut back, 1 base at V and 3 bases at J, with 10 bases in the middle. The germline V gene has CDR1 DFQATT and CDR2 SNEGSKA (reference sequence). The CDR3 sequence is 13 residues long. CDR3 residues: CSARVGVNYEQYF. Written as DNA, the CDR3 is TGCAGTGCTAGAGTGGGGGTAAACTACGAGCAGTACTTC.

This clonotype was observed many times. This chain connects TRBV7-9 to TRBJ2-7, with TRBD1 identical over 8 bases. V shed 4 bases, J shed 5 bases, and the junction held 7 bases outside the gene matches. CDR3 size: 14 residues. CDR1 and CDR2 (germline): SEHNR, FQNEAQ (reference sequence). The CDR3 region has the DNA TGTGCCAGCAGCTCAGAGGCGACAGGGGACGAGCAGTACTTC. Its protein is CASSSEATGDEQYF.